The TCR beta chain under discussion was sequenced for a study of T cell responses to AZD1222 COVID-19 vaccine. Study in general: Second-dose timings of about 4 or about 12 weeks were pooled. Study-level results: Clonal diversity was possibly underestimated, and white British individuals and females predominated among donors.

This clone has a handful of counts. Its antigen is as yet unknown. The method was immunoSEQ multiplex PCR; TCRdb's version includes in-frame clones alone and lacks a portion of them. In the table there are about 110,000 clones, 86% of which are singletons. Deletions cut 3 bases from V and 2 bases from J, with 10 bases between. This CDR3 has 15 amino acids. CDR1 is MDHEN, CDR2 SYDVKM, per germline. The chain joins TRBV28 to TRBJ2-2, with D perhaps TRBD2 (6 bases). This sample comprised peripheral blood, obtained on day 0 of AZD1222 vaccination. This receptor was taken from an adult in good health. The CDR3: CASSLGLFNTGELFF. In DNA form, the CDR3 reads TGTGCCAGCAGTTTGGGACTTTTTAACACCGGGGAGCTGTTTTTT.